This T cell receptor beta chain was sequenced for a study of a mutant IDH1 vaccine in newly diagnosed glioma. At the level of the study: Patients underwent eight vaccinations, which took place in weeks 1, 3, 5, 7, 11, 15, 19 and 23. It was radiotherapy, temozolomide, or both that patients received previously, with most receiving both. Points from the study as a whole: The vaccine induced immune responses, and these occurred in approximately 94% of patients.

Between the trimmed V and J ends, which lost 9 bases and 6 bases, there was a span of 17 bases. The CDR3 sequence is 13 residues long. Profiled with immunoSEQ multiplex PCR; TCRdb holds only in-frame clones, not every one. The sample holds roughly 38,000 clones, about 76% seen once. In its sample, this clone was seen a few times. Its antigen is as yet unknown. Time point: week 23, last vaccination. In the vaccine, a single dose held 300 ug of the mutant IDH1 20-mer peptide, along with topical imiquimod. The receptor was derived from a man aged 50-60 years with glioma. Sample: PBMCs, taken from a glioma patient whose treatment included an IDH1 peptide vaccine. The rearrangement uses TRBV23-1 and TRBJ1-1; TRBD1 might be the D (5 bases). TRBV23-1 is flagged as an ORF with uncertain function. The CDR3 reads CARWDGGVPEAFF. The CDR3 bases are TGCGCCAGATGGGACGGCGGAGTCCCTGAAGCTTTCTTT.